The 9 T cell receptor beta chains below come from one sample, sequenced in a study of cytomegalovirus exposure and HLA in healthy donors. Researchers ran the PCR with 60 Vbeta and 13 Jbeta primers. Here immunoSEQ multiplex PCR was the method, and the copy in TCRdb shows in-frame clones only, minus some. The sample records about 240,000 clones, about 80% being singletons. The sample taken for sequencing was PBMCs. These receptors all come from a woman aged 55-69 years in good health and CMV-seropositive.

The chain joins TRBV10-3 to TRBJ1-2; D gene unclear. From germline, CDR1 is ENHRY and CDR2 SYGVKD. V was clipped by 8 bases and J by 4 bases, with 14 bases between them. CDR3 length: 13 residues. The CDR3 region has the DNA TGTGCCATCGGTCCGGGGTTGAGCTATGGCTACACCTTC. It is translated as CAIGPGLSYGYTF.

On this clone itself: The junction does not match germline at one end; this may be a read error. The rearrangement uses TRBV19 and TRBJ2-2; D perhaps matches TRBD2 (6 bases). CDR1 and CDR2 from the germline V gene are LNHDA and SQIVND (reference sequence). CDR3 size: 13 residues. This chain's CDR3 is CASSIGEAGELFF. Here the CDR3 DNA reads TGTGCCAGTAGCATAGGGGAGGCCGGGGAGCTGTTTTTT.

This chain connects TRBV7-9 to TRBJ1-4; 9 bases match TRBD1. CDR1 and CDR2 from the germline V gene are SEHNR and FQNEAQ (reference sequence). This CDR3 region has 18 residues. V was clipped by 8 bases and J by 5 bases; unmatched bases: 18. The CDR3 sequence: CASAWARDRADRNEKLFF. CDR3 in DNA: TGTGCCAGCGCCTGGGCCAGGGACAGGGCAGACAGAAATGAAAAACTGTTTTTT.

This clone was seen more than once but under ten times. The chain carries TRBV11-1 and TRBJ2-7; 7 bases match TRBD1. Per the germline V gene, CDR1 is SGHAT and CDR2 is FQDESV (reference sequence). The CDR3 has 14 amino acids. V shed 3 bases, J shed 6 bases, and the junction held 8 bases outside the gene matches. The DNA of the CDR3 is TGTGCCAGCAGCTTCGGGACAGCGAGTAGCGAGCAGTACTTC. Residues: CASSFGTASSEQYF.

The chain joins TRBV18 to TRBJ2-3; 7 nucleotides line up with TRBD1. V lost 3 bases to trimming and J lost 4 bases; unmatched junction nucleotides: 4. There are 14 residues in the CDR3. Germline assignment: CDR1 KGHSH and CDR2 LQKENI. The CDR3 DNA reads TGTGCCAGCTCACCTATACAGGGGTCAGATACGCAGTATTTT. It is translated as CASSPIQGSDTQYF.

CDR3 nucleotides: TGTGCCAGCAGTTGGGGACTAGCGGGAGGAACCTACGAGCAGTACTTC. Amino acid sequence: CASSWGLAGGTYEQYF. The chain is built from TRBV5-4 and TRBJ2-7; TRBD2 agrees at 15 bases. J gave up 2 bases and V 5 bases, and 5 bases lay outside the gene matches. Germline V CDR1 and CDR2: SGHNT, YYREEE (reference sequence). The CDR3 extends over 16 amino acids.

This clone came up once. The rearrangement uses TRBV19 and TRBJ2-7, with D perhaps TRBD1 (7 bases). The CDR3 is 16 amino acids. Trimming removed 1 base at V and 3 bases at J, with 16 bases between. Looked up from germline, CDR1 is LNHDA and CDR2 is SQIVND (reference sequence). CDR3 DNA sequence: TGTGCCAGTAGTATAGGATCGCGGGACAGAGGCTACGAGCAGTACTTC. It translates to CASSIGSRDRGYEQYF.

The sample holds many counts of this clone. The rearrangement uses TRBV28 and TRBJ1-1; 8 bases are shared with TRBD1. The CDR3 has 14 amino acids. Germline lookup yields CDR1 MDHEN and CDR2 SYDVKM. The J segment lost 4 bases and the V segment lost 3 bases, leaving 4 bases of the junction unmatched. Here the CDR3 reads CASSLTGEVTEAFF. The CDR3, as DNA: TGTGCCAGCAGTTTGACAGGGGAAGTCACTGAAGCTTTCTTT.

The chain uses TRBV6-6 and TRBJ2-1, with D maybe TRBD2 (5 bases). Germline-derived CDR1 and CDR2 are MNHNY and SVGAGI (reference sequence). The CDR3 has 11 amino acids. V was cut by 4 bases and J by 7 bases, with 5 bases left in between. The CDR3 protein is CASSWRNEQFF. In DNA form, the CDR3 reads TGTGCCAGCAGTTGGAGGAATGAGCAGTTCTTC.